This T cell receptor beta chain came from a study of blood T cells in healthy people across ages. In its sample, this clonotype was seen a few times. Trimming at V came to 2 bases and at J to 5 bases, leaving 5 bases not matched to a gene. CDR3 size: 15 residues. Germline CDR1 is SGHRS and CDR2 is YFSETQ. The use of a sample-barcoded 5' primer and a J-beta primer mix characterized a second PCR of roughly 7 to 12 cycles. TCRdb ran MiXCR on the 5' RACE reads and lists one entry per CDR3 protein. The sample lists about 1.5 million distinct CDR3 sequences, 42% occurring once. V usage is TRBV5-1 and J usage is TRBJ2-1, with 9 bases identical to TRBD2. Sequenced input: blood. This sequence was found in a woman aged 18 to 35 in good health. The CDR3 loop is CASSFRASGDNEQFF. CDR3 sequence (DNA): TGCGCCAGCAGCTTCAGGGCTAGCGGGGACAATGAGCAGTTCTTC.